This T cell receptor (beta chain) was obtained from a study of vaccination and CD4 T cells after COVID-19. On the study more broadly: A vaccine, either BNT162b2 or mRNA-1273, was given to participants in two doses.

The Oncomine TCR Beta short-read assay was applied to DNA of cultured CD4+ T cells. From CD4+ T cells that had been cultured, genomic DNA was extracted. From the PCR reads, TCRdb called clonotypes with MiXCR, one entry per CDR3 protein. Counted here are 10,000 or so distinct CDR3 sequences, around 35% occurring once; the ten biggest clones make up 21%. This clonotype was counted between two and nine times. No antigen is known for it. The treatment: approximately 10-day PBMC culture with coronavirus spike peptide pools or control peptides (ViraFEST assay). Gathered ahead of the COVID-19 pandemic (2011-2018) were the CD4+ T cells of the unexposed donor. Wells that each held some 2 million PBMCs were cultured with 9.5 to 10 IU/ml IL-2 and approximately 9.6 ug/ml peptide pools. The germline V gene has CDR1 SNHLY and CDR2 FYNNEI. CDR3 length: 12 amino acids.

Input material: CD4+ T cells from blood, cultured in vitro. The chain is built from TRBV2 and TRBJ1-1, with unresolved D. The TCR was taken from a human donor in good health. The CDR3 spells CGRGRMNTEAFF. The CDR3 bases are TGTGGTCGAGGGAGAATGAACACTGAAGCTTTCTTT. The full variable domain, with the rest looked up from reference TRBV2 and TRBJ1-1, is EPEVTQTPSHQVTQMGQEVILRCVPISNHLYFYWYRQILGQKVEFLVSFYNNEISEKSEIFDDQFSVERPDGSNFTLKIRSTKLEDSAMYFCGRGRMNTEAFFGQGTRLTVV.